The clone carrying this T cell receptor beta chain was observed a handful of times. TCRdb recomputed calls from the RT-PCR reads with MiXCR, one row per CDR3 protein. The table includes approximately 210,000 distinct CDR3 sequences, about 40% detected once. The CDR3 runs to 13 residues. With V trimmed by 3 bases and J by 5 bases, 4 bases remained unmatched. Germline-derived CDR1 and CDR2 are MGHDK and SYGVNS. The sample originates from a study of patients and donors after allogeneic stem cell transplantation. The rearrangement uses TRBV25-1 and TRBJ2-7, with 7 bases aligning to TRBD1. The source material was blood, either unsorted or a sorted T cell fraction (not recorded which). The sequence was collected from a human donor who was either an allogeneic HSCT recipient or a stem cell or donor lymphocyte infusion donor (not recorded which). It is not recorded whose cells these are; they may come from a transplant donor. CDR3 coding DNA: TGTGCCAGCAGTGATGGACAGGCAGACGAGCAGTACTTC. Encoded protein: CASSDGQADEQYF.